Each of the 20 T cell receptor beta chains below was sequenced from the same sample in a study of CD8+ T cells in alopecia areata. Reverse transcription of extracted RNA yielded cDNA, which provided the sequencing template. The assay was immunoSEQ multiplex PCR, and TCRdb's table has in-frame clones only and misses some. The sample consists of over 150,000 clones, roughly 56% of them appearing once. The sample consisted of CD8+ T cells sorted from blood. The receptor source for this set is a human donor in good health.

This chain joins TRBV4-1 and TRBJ1-1, with 11 bases lining up with TRBD1. The J segment lost 4 bases and the V segment lost 2 bases, leaving 15 bases of the junction unmatched. The CDR3 contains 19 residues. The germline V gene encodes CDR1 MGHRA and CDR2 YSYEKL. In nucleotides, the CDR3 is TGCGCCAGCAGCCAAAGGCCCCCCGGGACAGGGGGTAGCGGCACTGAAGCTTTCTTT. It codes for CASSQRPPGTGGSGTEAFF.

The gene calls are TRBV7-2 and TRBJ1-2, with a tentative D call TRBD1 (5 bases). CDR1 and CDR2 (germline): SGHTA, FQGNSA. V was cut by 3 bases and J by 5 bases, with 13 bases left in between. This CDR3 is 14 amino acids long. The CDR3 DNA is TGTGCCAGCAGCTTCATCGGGGCCCGGTATGGCTACACCTTC. Residues: CASSFIGARYGYTF.

This clone was seen a single time. V is TRBV2 and J is TRBJ1-2; no clear D. The germline CDR1 and CDR2 sequences are SNHLY and FYNNEI. The CDR3 runs 16 residues. The germline V and J ends were trimmed by 7 bases and 3 bases, with 21 bases remaining between them. This CDR3 reads CASKAPAGSSDYGYTF. The CDR3 region has the DNA TGTGCCAGCAAGGCCCCCGCGGGCAGTTCTGACTATGGCTACACCTTC.

In this sample, this clone turned up a few times. This chain joins TRBV9 and TRBJ1-6; D is unclear. Germline values: CDR1 SGDLS, CDR2 YYNGEE. The V gene lost 4 bases and the J gene lost 3 bases, with 14 bases spanning the gap. The CDR3 runs to 16 residues. CDR3 region: CASSPLRGFYNSPLHF. The CDR3 DNA follows: TGTGCCAGCAGCCCTCTACGAGGGTTCTATAATTCACCCCTCCACTTT.

The V gene is TRBV4-1, the J gene TRBJ1-1; TRBD1 matches at 7 bases. The CDR3 is 15 amino acids. Trimming at V came to 3 bases and at J to 3 bases, leaving 7 bases not matched to a gene. Per germline, CDR1 MGHRA and CDR2 YSYEKL. The CDR3, as DNA: TGCGCCAGCAGCCAGGGACGACAGGGTTACACTGAAGCTTTCTTT. This sequence encodes CASSQGRQGYTEAFF.

V and J are TRBV11-1 and TRBJ2-1; D unresolved. The germline V gene encodes CDR1 SGHAT and CDR2 FQDESV (reference sequence). V lost 5 bases to trimming and J lost 7 bases, with 3 bases between them. The CDR3 is 10 amino acids. The DNA of the CDR3 is TGTGCCAGCAGCGCGAATGAGCAGTTCTTC. Translating gives CASSANEQFF.

The chain has TRBV23-1 and TRBJ1-4; 8 nucleotides line up with TRBD1. TRBV23-1 is identified as an open reading frame with a role that is uncertain. This CDR3 has 15 residues. With 1 base clipped from V and 6 bases from J, the junction kept 4 bases outside the gene matches. CDR3 nucleotide sequence: TGCGCCAGCAGTCAATTAGTGGACAGGGATGAAAAACTGTTTTTT. This gives the protein CASSQLVDRDEKLFF.

This chain links TRBV5-1 with TRBJ2-1; no clear D gene. The ends were cut back, 0 bases at V and 0 bases at J, with 13 bases in the middle. Germline lookup yields CDR1 SGHRS and CDR2 YFSETQ. The CDR3 loop spans 17 amino acids. The CDR3 sequence: CASSLGIAGSSYNEQFF. The CDR3 DNA is TGCGCCAGCAGCTTGGGCATTGCCGGTTCCTCCTACAATGAGCAGTTCTTC.

The chain combines TRBV4-1 with TRBJ2-1; D uncertain. Germline V lookup: CDR1 MGHRA, CDR2 YSYEKL. The CDR3 is made up of 13 amino acids. V was trimmed by 0 bases and J by 7 bases, leaving 7 bases between them. This CDR3 reads CASSQDPTNEQFF. The CDR3 coding sequence is TGCGCCAGCAGCCAAGATCCGACAAATGAGCAGTTCTTC.

The CDR3: CASSPLGGTQYF. CDR3 DNA: TGCGCCAGCAGCCCGCTCGGGGGTACGCAGTATTTT. This rearrangement joins TRBV4-1 to TRBJ2-3, with TRBD2 as a possible D gene (6 bases). The V end lost 4 bases, the J end lost 8 bases, and 10 bases lay between the germline ends. From germline, CDR1 is MGHRA and CDR2 YSYEKL. The CDR3 has 12 residues.

The V and J genes are TRBV5-4 and TRBJ2-7; TRBD1 agrees at 7 bases. The V segment lost 5 bases and the J segment 0 bases; nucleotides outside the gene matches: 2. Germline values: CDR1 SGHNT, CDR2 YYREEE (reference sequence). The CDR3 is made up of 13 amino acids. The CDR3 sequence: CASRGQSSYEQYF. In DNA form, the CDR3 reads TGTGCCAGCAGGGGACAGAGCTCCTACGAGCAGTACTTC.

The chain is built from TRBV7-2 and TRBJ2-1; 9 bases align to TRBD2. V gave up 5 bases and J gave up 7 bases; unmatched junction bases: 12. Germline V gene data show CDR1 as SGHTA and CDR2 as FQGNSA. CDR3 length: 16 amino acids. The CDR3 DNA sequence: TGTGCCAGCAGCAAGCGATGGCGGGGGGGTAAGAATGAGCAGTTCTTC. It specifies CASSKRWRGGKNEQFF.

This clone was detected a few times. The gene calls are TRBV30 and TRBJ1-1; 7 positions agree with TRBD1. The J segment lost 4 bases and the V segment lost 4 bases, leaving 6 bases of the junction unmatched. The CDR3 has 13 amino acids. Germline V gene sequence: CDR1 GTSNPN, CDR2 SVGIG (reference sequence). This CDR3 reads CAWTKTGTTEAFF. CDR3 coding DNA: TGTGCCTGGACCAAGACAGGGACCACTGAAGCTTTCTTT.

This chain joins TRBV7-2 and TRBJ2-4; a weak D match, TRBD1 (6 bases). This CDR3 comprises 16 residues. Germline loops: CDR1 SGHTA, CDR2 FQGNSA. V was cut by 2 bases and J by 5 bases, with 16 bases left in between. CDR3: CASSLRSRGAQNIQYF. The CDR3 nucleotides read TGTGCCAGCAGCTTAAGGTCCAGGGGCGCCCAAAACATTCAGTACTTC.

This chain joins TRBV13 and TRBJ2-3, with a weak D call TRBD2 (6 bases). Between the trimmed V and J ends, which lost 4 bases and 2 bases, there was a span of 22 bases. Germline lookup yields CDR1 PRHDT and CDR2 FYEKMQ (reference sequence). The CDR3 is 18 residues long. The CDR3 here is CASSSRDSPPPHTDTQYF. In nucleotides, the CDR3 is TGTGCCAGCAGCTCTCGGGACTCCCCCCCACCCCACACAGATACGCAGTATTTT.

The chain uses TRBV15 and TRBJ1-4; D unresolved. Germline-derived CDR1 and CDR2 are LNHNV and YYDKDF (reference sequence). The CDR3 totals 16 residues. V lost 1 base, J lost 3 bases, and 12 bases lay in between. CDR3 residues: CATSRGNAAANEKLFF. In DNA, the CDR3 is TGTGCCACCAGCAGAGGGAACGCGGCAGCTAATGAAAAACTGTTTTTT. The whole variable domain, remainder taken from reference TRBV15 and TRBJ1-4, is DAMVIQNPRYQVTQFGKPVTLSCSQTLNHNVMYWYQQKSSQAPKLLFHYYDKDFNNEADTPDNFQSRRPNTSFCFLDIRSPGLGDTAMYLCATSRGNAAANEKLFFGSGTQLSVL.

The J gene is TRBJ1-1, the V gene TRBV19; D unclear. Per the germline V gene, CDR1 is LNHDA and CDR2 is SQIVND (reference sequence). The CDR3 is 12 amino acids. V was shortened by 3 bases and J by 0 bases, with 2 bases between the two germline ends. CDR3: CASSMLNTEAFF. CDR3 bases: TGTGCCAGTAGTATGTTGAACACTGAAGCTTTCTTT.

The chain carries TRBV6-6 and TRBJ2-1; a weak D match, TRBD1 (6 bases). V lost 8 bases and J lost 5, with 13 bases in between. CDR3 length: 13 amino acids. CDR1 is MNHNY, CDR2 SVGAGI, per germline (reference sequence). CDR3 sequence reads: CASHYGTNNEQFF. The CDR3 region has the DNA TGTGCCAGCCATTACGGGACAAACAATGAGCAGTTCTTC.

The chain is built from TRBV29-1 and TRBJ1-1; no clear D. Germline lookup yields CDR1 SQVTM and CDR2 ANQGSEA. Between the trimmed V and J ends, which lost 5 bases and 1 base, there was a span of 8 bases. The CDR3 covers 12 residues. This chain's CDR3 is CSVYSWNTEAFF. The CDR3 region has the DNA TGCAGCGTTTACTCTTGGAACACTGAAGCTTTCTTT.

This clone showed up just a few times. J is TRBJ1-4 and V is TRBV7-9; no clear D gene. Between the trimmed V and J ends, which lost 7 bases and 3 bases, there was a span of 9 bases. CDR3 length: 13 residues. Germline V gene sequence: CDR1 SEHNR, CDR2 FQNEAQ (reference sequence). CDR3 amino acids: CASTPEANEKLFF. The CDR3 nucleotides are TGTGCCAGCACCCCAGAAGCTAATGAAAAACTGTTTTTT.